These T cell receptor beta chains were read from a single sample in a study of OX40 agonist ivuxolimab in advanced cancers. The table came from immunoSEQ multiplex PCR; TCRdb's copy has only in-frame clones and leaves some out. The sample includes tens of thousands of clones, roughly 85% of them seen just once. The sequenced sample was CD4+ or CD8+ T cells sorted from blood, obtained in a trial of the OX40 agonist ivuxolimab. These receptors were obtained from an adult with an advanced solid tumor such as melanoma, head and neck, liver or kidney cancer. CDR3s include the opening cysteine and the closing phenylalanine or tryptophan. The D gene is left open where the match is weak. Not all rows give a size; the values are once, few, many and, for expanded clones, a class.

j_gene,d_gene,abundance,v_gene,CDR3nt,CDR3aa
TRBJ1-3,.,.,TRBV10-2,TGCGCCAGCAGTGGAGGCAGGCAGACTCGAAACACCATATATTTT,CASSGGRQTRNTIYF
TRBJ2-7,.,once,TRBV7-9,TGTGCCAGCAGCTCCGGGACCTACGCGGGGCGTTACGAGCAGTACTTC,CASSSGTYAGRYEQYF
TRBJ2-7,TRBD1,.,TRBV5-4,TGTGCCAGCAGCTGGGTCGGCGACAGGGGCCAGGAGCAGTACTTC,CASSWVGDRGQEQYF
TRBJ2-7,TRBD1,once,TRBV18,TGTGCCAGCTCACGTGACCGTCCGCGGACAGGGATCTCCTACGAGCAGTACTTC,CASSRDRPRTGISYEQYF
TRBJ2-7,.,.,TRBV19,TGTGCCAGTAGTATAGGGAAGGGCCCCTACGAGCAGTACTTC,CASSIGKGPYEQYF
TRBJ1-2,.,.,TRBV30,TGTGCCTGGGGGACACCACTGAAGTATGGCTACACCTTC,CAWGTPLKYGYTF
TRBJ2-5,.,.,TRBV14,TGTGCCAGCAGCCTCGCTCCTCAAGAGACCCAGTACTTC,CASSLAPQETQYF
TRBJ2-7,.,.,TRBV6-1,TGTGCCAGCAGAAGGGGGGGACTCCCCTACGAGCAGTACTTC,CASRRGGLPYEQYF
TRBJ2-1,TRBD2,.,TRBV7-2,TGTGCCAGCAGCTCACAACTACGCGGGGGTTTGGATGAGCAGTTCTTC,CASSSQLRGGLDEQFF
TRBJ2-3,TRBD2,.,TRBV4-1,TGCGCCAGCAGCCACGGGGTTCTAGCGGGGGGCCCAGATACGCAGTATTTT,CASSHGVLAGGPDTQYF
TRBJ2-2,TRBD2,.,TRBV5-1,TGCGCCAGCAGCTTGGCCGTGGGGAGGGCCGGGGAGCTGTTTTTT,CASSLAVGRAGELFF
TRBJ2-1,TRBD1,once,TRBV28,TGTGCCAGCAGACAGGGGTGGAACAATGAGCAGTTCTTC,CASRQGWNNEQFF